One sample yielded the 26 T cell receptor beta chains listed below, sequenced in a study of T cell responses to AZD1222 COVID-19 vaccine. Only in-frame clones appear in the TCRdb table, and some are missing; sequencing was by immunoSEQ multiplex PCR. The table lists 73,000 or so clones, around 80% of them singletons. This sample comprised peripheral blood, obtained 28 days after the second AZD1222 dose. The receptors shown here come from an adult who received the AZD1222 COVID-19 vaccine.

The V gene is TRBV19, the J gene TRBJ1-6, with D possibly being TRBD1 (6 bases). Germline CDR1 reads LNHDA; CDR2 reads SQIVND (reference sequence). This CDR3 has 14 amino acids. The germline V and J ends were trimmed by 9 bases and 6 bases, with 15 bases remaining between them. The CDR3 DNA reads TGTGCCAGCCGCTTCGGGACACGTAATTCACCCCTCCACTTT. It encodes CASRFGTRNSPLHF.

This clone has just one count. The chain has TRBV5-4 and TRBJ2-3; the D call may be TRBD1 or TRBD2 (5 bases each). The CDR3 has 15 amino acids. V lost 0 bases and J lost 4, with 12 bases in between. Germline V gene lookup returns CDR1 SGHNT and CDR2 YYREEE (reference sequence). The CDR3 here is CASSLGFGAPDTQYF. The CDR3 nucleotides are TGTGCCAGCAGCTTGGGATTCGGGGCCCCAGATACGCAGTATTTT.

The chain couples TRBV7-9 to TRBJ2-7; 7 bases agree with TRBD2. The CDR3 spans 15 residues. Germline assignment: CDR1 SEHNR and CDR2 FQNEAQ (reference sequence). Germline trimming cut 1 base from V and 6 bases from J; bases unmatched to any gene: 9. CDR3 residues: CASSLGVAGVGEQYF. The CDR3 region has the DNA TGTGCCAGCAGCTTAGGAGTCGCGGGAGTGGGCGAGCAGTACTTC. Using reference TRBV7-9 and TRBJ2-7 for the parts outside the CDR3, the full variable domain is DTGVSQNPRHKITKRGQNVTFRCDPISEHNRLYWYRQTLGQGPEFLTYFQNEAQLEKSRLLSDRFSAERPKGSFSTLEIQRTEQGDSAMYLCASSLGVAGVGEQYFGPGTRLTVT.

About this clone: Distinct nucleotide sequences in the sample also encode this CDR3. The chain couples TRBV19 to TRBJ1-4; no clear D gene. The CDR3 has 14 residues. The V gene lost 4 bases and the J gene lost 0 bases, with 6 bases spanning the gap. The germline V gene has CDR1 LNHDA and CDR2 SQIVND (reference sequence). This chain's CDR3 is CASSRASTNEKLFF. CDR3 DNA sequence: TGTGCCAGTAGTAGAGCATCAACTAATGAAAAACTGTTTTTT.

The rearrangement links TRBV30 to TRBJ1-5, with 7 bases matching TRBD1. The CDR3 has 16 amino acids. V gave up 3 bases and J gave up 3 bases; unmatched junction bases: 11. Looked up from germline, CDR1 is GTSNPN and CDR2 is SVGIG (reference sequence). The CDR3 sequence is CAWSPKQGTVNQPQHF. The CDR3 DNA follows: TGTGCCTGGAGCCCCAAACAGGGGACGGTCAATCAGCCCCAGCATTTT.

The CDR3 bases are TGTGCCAGCAGCGAAGGACTAGCGGGGATCACAGATACGCAGTATTTT. It yields the protein CASSEGLAGITDTQYF. V is TRBV5-5 and J is TRBJ2-3; 12 positions match TRBD2. The germline V gene has CDR1 SGHKS and CDR2 YYEKEE (reference sequence). J was trimmed by 2 bases and V by 4 bases; bases with no gene match: 5. This CDR3 comprises 16 residues.

The V gene is TRBV21-1, the J gene TRBJ2-1. TRBV21-1 is listed as a pseudogene. The CDR3 runs 23 residues. CDR3 in DNA: TGTGCCAGCACCGAAGGACCGGGCGTTTTGACGAAACCCTATGCAAGACGAAAGCCTGAGCAGTTCTTC. It is translated as CASTEGPGVLTKPYARRKPEQFF.

This clone was found once. The chain carries TRBV27 and TRBJ1-3; the D gene is possibly TRBD1 (6 bases). The CDR3 is 15 amino acids. CDR1 is MNHEY and CDR2 is SMNVEV in the germline V gene (reference sequence). V was pared by 5 bases and J by 2 bases, with 13 bases between. CDR3: CASSRGRGTGNTIYF. In DNA, the CDR3 is TGTGCCAGCAGTAGGGGCAGGGGTACTGGAAACACCATATATTTT.

The rearrangement joins TRBV28 to TRBJ2-3; 8 bases are shared with TRBD1. The CDR3 sequence is 15 residues long. The germline V gene encodes CDR1 MDHEN and CDR2 SYDVKM. After removal of 5 bases from V and 4 bases from J, the junction contained 8 bases not matched to a gene. CDR3 bases: TGTGCCAGCAGTCTCCTTACAGGGGGTTCAGATACGCAGTATTTT. Protein sequence: CASSLLTGGSDTQYF.

This chain links TRBV28 with TRBJ2-3; 7 bases match TRBD2. CDR3 length: 14 residues. J lost 2 bases, V lost 6 bases, and 5 bases had no gene match. Germline CDR1 and CDR2: MDHEN and SYDVKM. DNA for the CDR3: TGTGCCAGCAGGGGGGACTATATCACAGATACGCAGTATTTT. Translation gives CASRGDYITDTQYF.

This chain uses TRBV2 with TRBJ2-7; D remains ambiguous. The CDR3 loop spans 11 amino acids. V was cut by 4 bases and J by 3 bases, with 4 bases left in between. Germline CDR1 is SNHLY and CDR2 is FYNNEI. CDR3 bases: TGTGCCAGCAGTGGTCACTACGAGCAGTACTTC. Translation: CASSGHYEQYF. Full variable domain (remainder filled in from reference TRBV2 and TRBJ2-7): EPEVTQTPSHQVTQMGQEVILRCVPISNHLYFYWYRQILGQKVEFLVSFYNNEISEKSEIFDDQFSVERPDGSNFTLKIRSTKLEDSAMYFCASSGHYEQYFGPGTRLTVT.

The chain uses TRBV18 and TRBJ2-1; 15 nucleotides match TRBD2. The V gene's germline CDR1 is KGHSH and CDR2 LQKENI. V lost 6 bases, J lost 4 bases, and 7 bases stayed unmatched. This CDR3 comprises 17 residues. This CDR3 is CASSSGTSGGTYNEQFF. CDR3 sequence (DNA): TGTGCCAGCTCCTCGGGGACTAGCGGGGGGACTTACAATGAGCAGTTCTTC.

This rearrangement joins TRBV6-5 to TRBJ2-4; D assignment may be TRBD1 or TRBD2 (5 bases each). This CDR3 is 15 amino acids long. Trimming took 8 bases from V and 0 from J, leaving 14 bases between them. From germline, CDR1 is MNHEY and CDR2 SVGAGI. CDR3 DNA: TGTGCCAGCGGGAGACAGCCGGAAGCCAAAAACATTCAGTACTTC. This sequence encodes CASGRQPEAKNIQYF.

The chain recombines TRBV10-1 with TRBJ1-2, with 7 positions matching TRBD1. Germline loops: CDR1 WNHNN, CDR2 SYGVQD (reference sequence). The trim removed 6 bases at V and 0 bases at J, leaving 16 bases unmatched. This CDR3 has 18 amino acids. CDR3 sequence (DNA): TGCGCCAGCAGAATTACTCGCCGGGACAGATCATCTAACTATGGCTACACCTTC. Its protein product is CASRITRRDRSSNYGYTF.

The chain recombines TRBV20-1 with TRBJ2-7, with D uncertain. The CDR3 is made up of 10 amino acids. The germline gives CDR1 DFQATT, CDR2 SNEGSKA (reference sequence). Trimming took off 4 bases at V and 3 bases at J, with 4 bases between the two ends. For the CDR3, the DNA is TGCAGTGCTAAGGACTACGAGCAGTACTTC. This gives the protein CSAKDYEQYF.

This chain connects TRBV15 to TRBJ2-5; 11 bases agree with TRBD2. From germline, CDR1 is LNHNV and CDR2 YYDKDF (reference sequence). The CDR3 loop spans 17 amino acids. The J segment lost 4 bases and the V segment lost 3 bases, leaving 10 bases of the junction unmatched. The CDR3 is CATSRPSGGPRGETQYF. In DNA form, the CDR3 reads TGTGCCACCAGCAGGCCTAGCGGGGGGCCGAGGGGAGAGACCCAGTACTTC.

This clone has just one count. The rearrangement uses TRBV7-2 and TRBJ2-5; D gene ambiguous. The CDR3 has 12 amino acids. V lost 0 bases, J lost 5 bases, and 4 bases lay in between. Germline V gene lookup returns CDR1 SGHTA and CDR2 FQGNSA. The CDR3 loop is CASSLARETQYF. The DNA of the CDR3 is TGTGCCAGCAGCTTAGCTAGGGAGACCCAGTACTTC.

The genes are TRBV11-1 and TRBJ1-6, with 8 nucleotides matching TRBD1. With V trimmed by 1 base and J by 10 bases, 6 bases remained unmatched. The CDR3 consists of 15 residues. CDR1 SGHAT and CDR2 FQDESV come from the germline V gene (reference sequence). The CDR3 DNA is TGTGCCAGCAGCTTAGTGGGCGGGACAGGCTCACCCCTCCACTTT. This encodes CASSLVGGTGSPLHF.

The genes are TRBV6-5 and TRBJ1-3, with D possibly matching TRBD1 (5 bases). Germline loops: CDR1 MNHEY, CDR2 SVGAGI. The V gene lost 0 bases and the J gene lost 4 bases, with 10 bases spanning the gap. The CDR3 is 15 residues long. The CDR3 reads CASSYSRGLGNTIYF. DNA of the CDR3: TGTGCCAGCAGTTACTCGAGGGGACTCGGAAACACCATATATTTT.

This clone was detected a few times. The chain combines TRBV24-1 with TRBJ2-3, with D unresolved. Germline CDR1 reads KGHDR; CDR2 reads SFDVKD. CDR3 length: 14 residues. V was cut by 4 bases and J by 3 bases, with 10 bases left in between. The CDR3 reads CATSDPSETDTQYF. CDR3 in DNA: TGTGCCACCAGTGACCCGAGCGAGACAGATACGCAGTATTTT.

This chain links TRBV7-2 with TRBJ2-3, with D tentatively TRBD1 (5 bases). Germline values: CDR1 SGHTA, CDR2 FQGNSA. CDR3 length equals 16 residues. Trimming pared 1 base from V and 4 bases from J, leaving 15 bases between. CDR3 in amino acids: CASSLGLLRTPDTQYF. In DNA, the CDR3 is TGTGCCAGCAGCTTAGGACTCTTAAGGACACCAGATACGCAGTATTTT.

This clone was detected only a few times. The gene calls are TRBV3-1 (or the pseudogene TRBV3-2) and TRBJ2-3; the match to TRBD1 covers 12 bases. The junction had 9 bases not matched to a gene; V was cut back by 4 bases and J by 4 bases. This CDR3 region has 17 residues. CDR1 LGHDT and CDR2 YNNKEL come from the germline V gene (reference sequence). The CDR3 spells CASSPRWDRGRADTQYF. In DNA form, the CDR3 reads TGTGCCAGCAGCCCCCGATGGGACAGGGGGCGAGCAGATACGCAGTATTTT.

This chain joins TRBV3-1 (or the pseudogene TRBV3-2) and TRBJ1-2; D gene ambiguous. Germline CDR1 is LGHDT and CDR2 is YNNKEL (reference sequence). This CDR3 has 15 amino acids. Trimming took off 1 base at V and 8 bases at J, with 17 bases between the two ends. CDR3 DNA sequence: TGTGCCAGCAGCCAAGCCCTAAGGGTGGAGCGCGGCTACACCTTC. Translating gives CASSQALRVERGYTF.

The rearrangement links TRBV20-1 to TRBJ2-5; no reliable D call. V dropped 3 bases and J dropped 2 bases, with 16 bases sitting between them. This CDR3 is built from 15 residues. From germline, CDR1 is DFQATT and CDR2 SNEGSKA (reference sequence). CDR3 sequence reads: CSASASVFTQETQYF. Written as DNA, the CDR3 is TGCAGTGCTAGTGCAAGCGTATTTACACAAGAGACCCAGTACTTC.

The chain links TRBV6-5 to TRBJ1-6; D ambiguous. Per germline, CDR1 MNHEY and CDR2 SVGAGI. The V end lost 4 bases, the J end lost 8 bases, and 15 bases lay between the germline ends. The CDR3 covers 15 residues. The CDR3: CASSSLTAGDSPLHF. The DNA for the CDR3 is TGTGCCAGCAGTTCGCTTACCGCAGGCGATTCACCCCTCCACTTT.

CDR3 coding DNA: TGTGCCAGCAGCGAGACCGGCGGGGTAGGTGAGCAGTTCTTC. It yields the protein CASSETGGVGEQFF. The chain links TRBV11-2 to TRBJ2-1; tentatively, D is TRBD2 (6 bases). The CDR3 sequence is 14 residues long. CDR1 and CDR2 (germline): SGHAT, FQNNGV. V gave up 5 bases and J gave up 9 bases, with 17 bases separating them.